These T cell receptor beta chains were read from a single sample in a study of T-cell memory formation after mild COVID-19. Each CDR3 protein is one row after TCRdb ran MiXCR on the 5' RACE reads. The sample contains around 410,000 distinct CDR3 sequences, 20% to 25% of which appear only once. Sequencing input: PBMCs or a T cell subset sorted from them (not recorded which). The receptors originated from an adult woman who had mild COVID-19 (a few samples of this study predate the infection). Cell type and time point are not known. Both conserved end residues are part of each CDR3. A D gene is named only where the DNA matches it firmly. Size values are once, few and many counts, or a class for expanded clones, and some rows have none.

>-|-|TRBJ1-1|TRBV5-4
TGTGCCAGCAGCCTGCTTTGGACGGCGAACACTGAAGCTTTCTTT
CASSLLWTANTEAFF
>-|few|TRBJ2-2|TRBV7-9
TGTGCCAGCAGCCCCCGGGACCCACTCACCGGGGAGCTGTTTTTT
CASSPRDPLTGELFF
>TRBD2|-|TRBJ2-1|TRBV9
TGTGCCAGCAGCGTCGGGGGAGGGGCCAACAATGAGCAGTTCTTC
CASSVGGGANNEQFF
>-|-|TRBJ1-1|TRBV5-4
TGTGCCAGCAGCCCGCGAACGGAGGGGGCTGAAGCTTTCTTT
CASSPRTEGAEAFF
>TRBD1|-|TRBJ1-1|TRBV6-2/TRBV6-3
TGTGCCAGCAGTTACCAACAGGGGGGCACTGAAGCTTTCTTT
CASSYQQGGTEAFF
>TRBD2|-|TRBJ2-3|TRBV20-1
TGCAGTGCTAGACTAGCGGGAGGATCAACAGATACGCAGTATTTT
CSARLAGGSTDTQYF
>TRBD2|few|TRBJ2-7|TRBV11-3
TGTGCCAGCAGCCCGATCGGGACTAGCGGGAGGTCATACGAGCAGTACTTC
CASSPIGTSGRSYEQYF
>TRBD2|-|TRBJ2-1|TRBV7-2
TGTGCCAGCAGCTTAGATCTAGCGGGGACGAGCTCCTACAATGAGCAGTTCTTC
CASSLDLAGTSSYNEQFF
>-|-|TRBJ1-2|TRBV2
TGTGCCAGCAGTGTAGAGGGTGTCGGTCGTGGCTACACCTTC
CASSVEGVGRGYTF
>-|once|TRBJ1-2|TRBV7-2
TGTGCCAGCAGCTTAGCCCCCGGATATGGCTACACCTTC
CASSLAPGYGYTF
>TRBD2|-|TRBJ2-1|TRBV7-6
TGTGCCAGCAGCTTACAAGGGCGGGGGGTGCACAATGAGCAGTTCTTC
CASSLQGRGVHNEQFF
>-|few|TRBJ2-3|TRBV7-2
TGTGCCAGCAGCTCCCCGGGGAAAGATACGCAGTATTTT
CASSSPGKDTQYF
>-|-|TRBJ2-1|TRBV6-2/TRBV6-3
TGTGCCAGCAGTTTCGAAGGGTGGGGGTACAATGAGCAGTTCTTC
CASSFEGWGYNEQFF
>-|-|TRBJ2-7|TRBV24-1
TGTGCCACCAGTGACGAGGGGACCTACGAGCAGTACTTC
CATSDEGTYEQYF
>-|-|TRBJ2-7|TRBV18
TGTGCCAGCTCAGGAGGGAGCGGTGCCGAGCAGTACTTC
CASSGGSGAEQYF
>-|-|TRBJ2-1|TRBV7-8
TGTGCCAGCAGCTCACTTCCGGGCGAAGGGCTGGAGCAGTTCTTC
CASSSLPGEGLEQFF
>TRBD2|few|TRBJ2-3|TRBV7-2
TGTGCCAGCAGACCTCGACTAGCGGGAGGAAATACGCAGTATTTT
CASRPRLAGGNTQYF
>TRBD2|-|TRBJ2-1|TRBV7-6
TGTGCCAGCAGTGGACTAGCGGGGGCCCACTACAATGAGCAGTTCTTC
CASSGLAGAHYNEQFF
>TRBD1|few|TRBJ1-1|TRBV7-9
TGTGCCAGCAGCTCTACGGCGGGGACAGCAAAATGGTGGACTGAAGCTTTCTTT
CASSSTAGTAKWWTEAFF
>-|few|TRBJ1-1|TRBV4-1
TGCGCCAGCAGCCAAGCTATAGACACTGAAGCTTTCTTT
CASSQAIDTEAFF
>-|many|TRBJ2-3|TRBV11-3
TGTGCCAGCAGCTTAGGAGGAGGGAGTAACACAGATACGCAGTATTTT
CASSLGGGSNTDTQYF
>-|-|TRBJ1-5|TRBV12-3/TRBV12-4
TGTGCCAGCAGTTTTGACGAGGCGGATCTCCAGCATTTT
CASSFDEADLQHF
>-|many|TRBJ2-5|TRBV5-1
TGCGCCAGCAGCGGGTGGACAGAAGAGACCCAGTACTTC
CASSGWTEETQYF
>TRBD1|-|TRBJ1-2|TRBV5-1
TGCGCCAGCAGAGACGGACAGGGCCACTATGGCTACACCTTC
CASRDGQGHYGYTF
>-|few|TRBJ2-1|TRBV7-9
TGTGCCAGCAGCCCCGGGCTAGCTCATGAGCAGTTCTTC
CASSPGLAHEQFF
>TRBD1|-|TRBJ2-7|TRBV7-6
TGTGCCAGCAGCTTAACGACAGGGGTTAACGAGCAGTACTTC
CASSLTTGVNEQYF
>TRBD1|-|TRBJ1-2|TRBV30
TGTGCCTGGAGTCTGGACAGGGGCGATGGCTACACCTTC
CAWSLDRGDGYTF
>-|few|TRBJ2-1|TRBV5-4
TGTGCCAGCAGCACCGGGCTATCCGAGCAGTTCTTC
CASSTGLSEQFF
>-|many|TRBJ2-3|TRBV15
TGTGCCACCAGCAGAGATCCCGGTAAAACAGATACGCAGTATTTT
CATSRDPGKTDTQYF